The source of this T cell receptor (beta chain) is a study of PD-L1 blockade in urothelial cancer. At the level of the study: The median T cell count in blood samples was 140,000 to 150,000.

Patients suffered from locally advanced or metastatic urothelial carcinoma. Individual patients had between 1 and 8 samples, taken pretreatment and on-treatment. Profiled with immunoSEQ multiplex PCR; TCRdb holds only in-frame clones, not every one. The table lists about 81,000 clones, 90% to 95% of them singletons, with 9.4% in the top ten. The CDR3 runs 14 residues. The germline V and J ends were trimmed by 4 bases and 3 bases, with 9 bases remaining between them. Germline CDR1 ENHRY, CDR2 SYGVKD. The sequences come from PBMCs, collected around atezolizumab (anti-PD-L1) treatment. The TCR was taken from a man aged 55 to 70 with urothelial cancer. The chain joins TRBV10-3 to TRBJ2-2, with a weak D call TRBD1 (6 bases). CDR3 bases: TGTGCCATCAGTGTGGCAGGGGACACCGGGGAGCTGTTTTTT. Protein: CAISVAGDTGELFF.